This T cell receptor (beta chain) was profiled in a study of blood T cell repertoires in COVID-19. CDR1 is SGHNT, CDR2 YYREEE, per germline (reference sequence). V was pared by 4 bases and J by 5 bases, with 11 bases of the junction left unmatched. The CDR3 has 17 amino acids. Generated by immunoSEQ multiplex PCR, the TCRdb table keeps only in-frame clones and is missing some. Of roughly 340,000 clones in the sample, approximately 89% are singletons; the top ten hold 1.9%. The V and J genes are TRBV5-4 and TRBJ2-6; 8 bases line up with TRBD1. The sequence derives from a man between 40 and 49 years old in a cohort exposed to, infected with or recovered from COVID-19 (not recorded which). Specimen: PBMCs or T cells enriched from blood (not recorded which). The chain's CDR3 is CASSDRDRFSWANVLTF. Here the CDR3 DNA reads TGTGCCAGCAGCGACCGGGACAGGTTTTCCTGGGCCAACGTCCTGACTTTC.